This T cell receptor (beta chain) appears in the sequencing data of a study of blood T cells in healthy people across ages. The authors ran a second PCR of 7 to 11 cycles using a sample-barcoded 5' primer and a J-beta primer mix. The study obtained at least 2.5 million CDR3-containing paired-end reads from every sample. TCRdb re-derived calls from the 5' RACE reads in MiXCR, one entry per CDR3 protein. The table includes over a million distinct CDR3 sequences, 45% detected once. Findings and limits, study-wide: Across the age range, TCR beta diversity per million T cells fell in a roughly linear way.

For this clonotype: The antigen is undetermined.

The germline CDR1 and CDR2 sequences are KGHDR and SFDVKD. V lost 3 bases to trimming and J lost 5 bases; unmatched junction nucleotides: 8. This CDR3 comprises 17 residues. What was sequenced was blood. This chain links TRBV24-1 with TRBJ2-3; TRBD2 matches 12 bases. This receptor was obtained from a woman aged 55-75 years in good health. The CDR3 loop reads CATSDGRLAGARDTQYF. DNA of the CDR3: TGTGCCACCAGTGATGGGCGACTAGCGGGAGCAAGAGATACGCAGTATTTT.